This T cell receptor beta chain was sequenced during a study of CD8 T cells in ankylosing spondylitis. This clonotype was counted at least ten times. Its antigen is not known. General study findings and limits: In ankylosing spondylitis patients, matched synovial fluid reportedly showed significant enrichment of disease-linked clones. Relatively scarce in peripheral blood, disease-linked clones were CD8+. Before this, some motif variants had been reported in reactive arthritis synovial fluid and blood. For ankylosing spondylitis blood, a TCR beta motif of roughly 8 highly homologous variants appeared characteristic.

Germline CDR1 is SGDLS and CDR2 is YYNGEE. Trimming took 0 bases from V and 6 from J, leaving 11 bases between them. This CDR3 contains 14 residues. A quantitative 5'-RACE method, one with molecular barcodes, was used to make TCR beta libraries. A single record per CDR3 protein comes from TCRdb applying MiXCR to the 5' RACE reads. The sample consists of 450,000 to 550,000 distinct CDR3 sequences, about 5.4% of them appearing once. Sequenced: blood, either unsorted or a sorted T cell fraction (not recorded which). This receptor was taken from a male donor with ankylosing spondylitis. The rearrangement joins TRBV9 to TRBJ2-3, with D uncertain. The CDR3 loop reads CASSVEFSGDTQYF. The CDR3 DNA sequence: TGTGCCAGCAGCGTAGAATTTTCTGGGGATACGCAGTATTTT.